These 15 T cell receptor beta chains came from one sample sequenced in a study of CD8+ T cells in alopecia areata. Treatment reported: oral pan-JAK inhibitor, 5-10 mg twice daily. cDNA prepared by RNA extraction and subsequent reverse transcription served as the template for sequencing. TCRdb's copy holds only in-frame clones and misses some; the assay was immunoSEQ multiplex PCR. The sample has a few hundred thousand clones; around two fifths are singletons. The sample here was CD4+ T cells sorted from blood, taken between weeks 30 and 35, from a patient treated with tofacitinib. The receptors were sampled from a human donor with alopecia areata.

The chain joins TRBV7-3 to TRBJ2-5; 9 bases map to TRBD2. The CDR3 length is 15 residues. J was trimmed by 2 bases and V by 5 bases; bases with no gene match: 6. Germline V gene sequence: CDR1 SGHTA, CDR2 FQGTGA. The CDR3 loop is CASSANSGGQETQYF. CDR3 in DNA: TGTGCCAGCAGCGCCAACAGCGGGGGGCAAGAGACCCAGTACTTC.

This clone was counted a single time. The V call is TRBV30, the J call TRBJ2-3; maybe TRBD2 (5 bases). The CDR3 totals 14 residues. V was shortened by 6 bases and J by 4 bases, with 17 bases between the two germline ends. CDR1 GTSNPN and CDR2 SVGIG come from the germline V gene (reference sequence). CDR3 bases: TGTGCCTGTCTCGGCGGGTCCCGTGCAGATACGCAGTATTTT. Amino acids: CACLGGSRADTQYF.

This clone was detected a few times. The V call is TRBV9, the J call TRBJ2-4; 9 bases fit TRBD1. From germline, CDR1 is SGDLS and CDR2 YYNGEE. The CDR3 has 15 residues. Trimming took 4 bases from V and 8 from J; bases not matched to a gene: 10. CDR3 DNA sequence: TGTGCCAGCAGCCCCACCGGGACAGGGTATGACATTCAGTACTTC. Protein sequence: CASSPTGTGYDIQYF.

This chain connects TRBV6-1 to TRBJ1-5; a possible D gene is TRBD1 (5 bases). V lost 6 bases to trimming and J lost 7 bases, with 19 bases between them. This CDR3 region has 15 residues. Germline lookup yields CDR1 MNHNS and CDR2 SASEGT. CDR3 DNA: TGTGCCAGCAGGGATACCGGGGGGGACTGGCAGCCCCAGCATTTT. It is translated as CASRDTGGDWQPQHF.

V is TRBV11-2 and J is TRBJ1-1, with 11 bases that match TRBD1. The V segment lost 3 bases and the J segment 6 bases; nucleotides outside the gene matches: 9. The CDR3 has 16 amino acids. Germline V gene lookup returns CDR1 SGHAT and CDR2 FQNNGV. CDR3 residues: CASSFLGQGGQSEAFF. The CDR3 bases are TGTGCCAGCAGCTTTTTGGGACAGGGGGGTCAGTCTGAAGCTTTCTTT.

The chain combines TRBV29-1 with TRBJ1-2, with D possibly TRBD1 on 6 matching bases. Trimming pared 2 bases from V and 8 bases from J, leaving 21 bases between. CDR3 length: 15 amino acids. CDR1 and CDR2 (germline): SQVTM, ANQGSEA. The CDR3 DNA is TGCAGCGTTGAAAATAGGGGCGGGGGCGCAAGGGGCTACACCTTC. This sequence encodes CSVENRGGGARGYTF.

There are a few counts of this clone. V gene TRBV10-3 combines with J gene TRBJ1-6; TRBD1 matches at 9 bases. CDR3 length: 16 amino acids. The germline V gene encodes CDR1 ENHRY and CDR2 SYGVKD. J was trimmed by 9 bases and V by 3 bases; bases with no gene match: 9. CDR3 residues: CAISDRGQGMGSPLHF. CDR3 in DNA: TGTGCCATCAGTGACCGGGGACAGGGAATGGGTTCACCCCTCCACTTT.

This clone was observed a handful of times. The chain carries TRBV4-1 and TRBJ2-7; D remains ambiguous. The germline V gene has CDR1 MGHRA and CDR2 YSYEKL. The CDR3 loop spans 13 amino acids. Trimming took off 4 bases at V and 4 bases at J, with 11 bases between the two ends. CDR3 protein: CASSPDLRYEQYF. CDR3 sequence (DNA): TGCGCCAGCAGCCCAGACCTTAGATACGAGCAGTACTTC.

This chain links TRBV7-9 with TRBJ1-3, with 7 bases that match TRBD1. The V and J ends lost 5 bases and 0 bases, in that order; junction bases with no gene match: 16. This CDR3 has 19 amino acids. Germline loops: CDR1 SEHNR, CDR2 FQNEAQ (reference sequence). The CDR3 loop is CASSPKAAGQPVSGNTIYF. CDR3 bases: TGTGCCAGCAGCCCCAAGGCAGCGGGACAGCCTGTCTCTGGAAACACCATATATTTT.

This clone has just a few counts. The chain carries TRBV28 and TRBJ2-7, with TRBD1 matching 8 bases. The CDR3 is made up of 15 amino acids. The trim removed 7 bases at V and 2 bases at J, leaving 10 bases unmatched. CDR1 MDHEN and CDR2 SYDVKM come from the germline V gene. CDR3 amino acids: CASKSAGTGPYEQYF. DNA for the CDR3: TGTGCCAGCAAATCTGCCGGGACAGGTCCCTACGAGCAGTACTTC. Combining the CDR3 with reference TRBV28 and TRBJ2-7 gives the whole variable domain DVKVTQSSRYLVKRTGEKVFLECVQDMDHENMFWYRQDPGLGLRLIYFSYDVKMKEKGDIPEGYSVSREKKERFSLILESASTNQTSMYLCASKSAGTGPYEQYFGPGTRLTVT.

This clone turned up a few times. The V and J genes are TRBV25-1 and TRBJ1-6; weak D call: TRBD1 (6 bases). This CDR3 has 15 amino acids. V was trimmed by 5 bases and J by 8 bases, leaving 16 bases between them. Germline CDR1 and CDR2: MGHDK and SYGVNS. CDR3 nucleotides: TGTGCCAGCAGTACCACCAGGGGAGGGGATTCACCCCTCCACTTT. It yields the protein CASSTTRGGDSPLHF.

The chain employs TRBV4-2 and TRBJ2-2, with D unclear. V lost 4 bases to trimming and J lost 4 bases, with 10 bases between them. Germline lookup yields CDR1 LGHNA and CDR2 YNFKEQ. The CDR3 spans 14 residues. The CDR3 bases are TGTGCCAGCAGCCTGAGTCCTGGCACCGGGGAGCTGTTTTTT. This sequence encodes CASSLSPGTGELFF.

V and J are TRBV29-1 and TRBJ1-6; 10 bases are a match to TRBD1. CDR1 is SQVTM and CDR2 is ANQGSEA in the germline V gene. The CDR3 covers 17 residues. Germline trimming cut 6 bases from V and 1 base from J; bases unmatched to any gene: 9. The CDR3 DNA follows: TGCAGCGTCCCGGGACAGGGGAAGGGGTCCTATAATTCACCCCTCCACTTT. This translates into CSVPGQGKGSYNSPLHF.

The rearrangement links TRBV4-1 to TRBJ2-1; D is ambiguous. Germline V gives CDR1 MGHRA, CDR2 YSYEKL. The CDR3 has 15 amino acids. Trimming cost V 4 bases and J 0 bases, with 10 bases left between them. CDR3: CASSLRGGSYNEQFF. The CDR3 DNA reads TGCGCCAGCAGCCTCCGAGGCGGCTCCTACAATGAGCAGTTCTTC.

V gene TRBV19 combines with J gene TRBJ2-4; no reliable D call. From germline, CDR1 is LNHDA and CDR2 SQIVND (reference sequence). CDR3 size: 13 residues. V was pared by 6 bases and J by 8 bases, with 14 bases between. Written as DNA, the CDR3 is TGTGCCAGTAGGTCTAGAGAGGTGGACATTCAGTACTTC. This gives the protein CASRSREVDIQYF.